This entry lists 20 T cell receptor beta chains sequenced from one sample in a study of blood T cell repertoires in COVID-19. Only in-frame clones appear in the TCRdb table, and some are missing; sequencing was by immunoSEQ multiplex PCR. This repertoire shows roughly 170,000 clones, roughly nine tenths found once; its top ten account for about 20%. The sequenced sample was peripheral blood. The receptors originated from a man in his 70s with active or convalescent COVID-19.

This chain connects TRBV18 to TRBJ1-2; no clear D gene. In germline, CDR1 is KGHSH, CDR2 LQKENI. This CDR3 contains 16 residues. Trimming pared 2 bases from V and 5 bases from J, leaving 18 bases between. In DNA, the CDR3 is TGTGCCAGCTCACCAGGCGCAGGAGAGGAGGTATATGGCTACACCTTC. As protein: CASSPGAGEEVYGYTF. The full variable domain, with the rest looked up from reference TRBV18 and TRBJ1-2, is NAGVMQNPRHLVRRRGQEARLRCSPMKGHSHVYWYRQLPEEGLKFMVYLQKENIIDESGMPKERFSAEFPKEGPSILRIQQVVRGDSAAYFCASSPGAGEEVYGYTFGSGTRLTVV.

The CDR3 region is CASSTLLRRVSTEAFF. Here the CDR3 DNA reads TGTGCCAGTAGTACTCTCCTCCGACGGGTGAGCACTGAAGCTTTCTTT. The V call is TRBV19, the J call TRBJ1-1; no firm D call. There are 16 residues in the CDR3. The V end was cut by 4 bases, the J end by 4 bases, with 19 bases between. Germline values: CDR1 LNHDA, CDR2 SQIVND (reference sequence).

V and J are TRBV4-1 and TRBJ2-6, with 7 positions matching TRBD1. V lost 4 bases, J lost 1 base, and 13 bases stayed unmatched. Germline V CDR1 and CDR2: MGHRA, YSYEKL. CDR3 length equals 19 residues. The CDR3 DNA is TGCGCCAGCAGCCTTAGACAGGGCGACCATTCTTCTGGGGCCAACGTCCTGACTTTC. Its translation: CASSLRQGDHSSGANVLTF.

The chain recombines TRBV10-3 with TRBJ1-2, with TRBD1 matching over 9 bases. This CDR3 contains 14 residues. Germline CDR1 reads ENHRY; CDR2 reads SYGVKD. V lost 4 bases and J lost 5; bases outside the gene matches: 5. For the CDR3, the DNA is TGTGCCATCAGTGGACAGGGGGTCGGGTATGGCTACACCTTC. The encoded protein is CAISGQGVGYGYTF.

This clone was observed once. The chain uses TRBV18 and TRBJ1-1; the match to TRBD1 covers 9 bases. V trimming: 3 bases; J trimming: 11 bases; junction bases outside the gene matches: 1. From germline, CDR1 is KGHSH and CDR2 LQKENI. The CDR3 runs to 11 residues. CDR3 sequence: CASSPGTGAFF. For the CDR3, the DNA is TGTGCCAGCTCACCCGGGACAGGGGCTTTCTTT.

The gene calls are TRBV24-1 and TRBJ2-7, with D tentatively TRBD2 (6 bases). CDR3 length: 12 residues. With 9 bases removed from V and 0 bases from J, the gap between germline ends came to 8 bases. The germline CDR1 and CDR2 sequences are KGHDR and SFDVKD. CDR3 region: CATGTGSYEQYF. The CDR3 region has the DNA TGTGCCACCGGGACTGGCTCCTACGAGCAGTACTTC.

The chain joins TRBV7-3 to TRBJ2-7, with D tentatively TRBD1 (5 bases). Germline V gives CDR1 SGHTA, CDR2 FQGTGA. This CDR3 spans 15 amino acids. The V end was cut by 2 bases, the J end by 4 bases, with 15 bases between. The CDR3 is CASSLGRGVGYEQYF. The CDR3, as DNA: TGTGCCAGCAGCTTAGGAAGGGGCGTTGGGTACGAGCAGTACTTC.

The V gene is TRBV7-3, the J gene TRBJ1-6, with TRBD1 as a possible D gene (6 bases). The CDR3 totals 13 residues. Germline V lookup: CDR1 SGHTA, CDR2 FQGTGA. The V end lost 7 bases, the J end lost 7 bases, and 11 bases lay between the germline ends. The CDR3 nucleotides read TGTGCCAGCACTCAGGGGCCAAATTCACCCCTCCACTTT. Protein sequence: CASTQGPNSPLHF.

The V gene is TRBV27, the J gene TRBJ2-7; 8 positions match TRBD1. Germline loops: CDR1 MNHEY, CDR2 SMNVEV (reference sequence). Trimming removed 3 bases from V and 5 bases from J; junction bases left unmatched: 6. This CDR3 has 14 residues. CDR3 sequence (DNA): TGTGCCAGCAGTTTCCGGGACAGGAACCACGAGCAGTACTTC. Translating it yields CASSFRDRNHEQYF.

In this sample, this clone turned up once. The CDR3 loop reads CASSSHRARRDEQFF. In DNA form, the CDR3 reads TGTGCCAGCAGTTCCCACCGGGCAAGGCGGGATGAGCAGTTCTTC. This chain links TRBV27 with TRBJ2-1; D possibly corresponds to TRBD2 (5 bases). This CDR3 spans 15 amino acids. CDR1 MNHEY and CDR2 SMNVEV come from the germline V gene (reference sequence). With 4 bases removed from V and 8 bases from J, the gap between germline ends came to 18 bases.

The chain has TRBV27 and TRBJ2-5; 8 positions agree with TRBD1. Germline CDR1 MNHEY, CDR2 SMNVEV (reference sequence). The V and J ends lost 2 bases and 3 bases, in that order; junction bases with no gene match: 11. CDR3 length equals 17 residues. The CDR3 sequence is CASSLSASTGEEETQYF. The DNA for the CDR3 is TGTGCCAGCAGTTTAAGCGCCTCGACAGGGGAGGAAGAGACCCAGTACTTC.

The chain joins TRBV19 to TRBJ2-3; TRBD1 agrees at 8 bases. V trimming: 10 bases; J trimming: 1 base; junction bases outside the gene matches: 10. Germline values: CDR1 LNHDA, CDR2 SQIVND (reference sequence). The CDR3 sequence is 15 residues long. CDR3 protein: CATGPQGAGTDTQYF. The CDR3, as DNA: TGTGCCACGGGCCCCCAGGGGGCTGGCACAGATACGCAGTATTTT.

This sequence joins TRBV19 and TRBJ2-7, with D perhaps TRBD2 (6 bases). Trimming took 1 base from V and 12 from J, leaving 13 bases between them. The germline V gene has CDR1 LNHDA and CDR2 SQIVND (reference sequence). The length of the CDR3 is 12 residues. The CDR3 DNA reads TGTGCCAGTAGTATAGTAGGGGACTCGCCGTACTTC. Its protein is CASSIVGDSPYF.

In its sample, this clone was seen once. The DNA for the CDR3 is TGTGCCAGCAGCTGGGAGGATACTAATGAAAAACTGTTTTTT. It codes for CASSWEDTNEKLFF. V and J are TRBV6-2 or TRBV6-3 and TRBJ1-4; D is unresolved. The CDR3 totals 14 residues. Trimming removed 6 bases from V and 2 bases from J, with 10 bases in between. Looked up from germline, CDR1 is MNHEY and CDR2 is SVGEGT.

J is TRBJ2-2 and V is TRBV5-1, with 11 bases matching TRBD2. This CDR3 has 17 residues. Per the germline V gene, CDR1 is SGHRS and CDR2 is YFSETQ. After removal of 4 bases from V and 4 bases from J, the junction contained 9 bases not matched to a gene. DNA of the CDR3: TGCGCCAGCAGCCTGGGTGGGACTAGCGGCCCCACCGGGGAGCTGTTTTTT. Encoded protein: CASSLGGTSGPTGELFF. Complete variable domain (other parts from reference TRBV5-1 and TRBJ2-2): KAGVTQTPRYLIKTRGQQVTLSCSPISGHRSVSWYQQTPGQGLQFLFEYFSETQRNKGNFPGRFSGRQFSNSRSEMNVSTLELGDSALYLCASSLGGTSGPTGELFFGEGSRLTVL.

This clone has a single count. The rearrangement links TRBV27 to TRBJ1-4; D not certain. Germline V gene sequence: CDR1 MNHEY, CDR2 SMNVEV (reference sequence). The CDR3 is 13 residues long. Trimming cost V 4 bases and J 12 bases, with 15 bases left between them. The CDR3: CASSWADLGQLFF. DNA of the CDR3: TGTGCCAGCAGTTGGGCAGACCTTGGTCAACTGTTTTTT.

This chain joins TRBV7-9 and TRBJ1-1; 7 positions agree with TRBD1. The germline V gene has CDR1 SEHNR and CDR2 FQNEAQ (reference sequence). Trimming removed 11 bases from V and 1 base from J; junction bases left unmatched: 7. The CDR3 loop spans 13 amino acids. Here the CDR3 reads CASGGGANTEAFF. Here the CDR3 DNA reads TGTGCCTCGGGAGGGGGCGCGAACACTGAAGCTTTCTTT.

The DNA for the CDR3 is TGTGCCACAAGGGCGACGGGGGAGAGTGAAAAACTGTTTTTT. Translation gives CATRATGESEKLFF. This chain connects TRBV24-1 to TRBJ1-4; tentatively, D is TRBD1 (5 bases). Trimming removed 10 bases at V and 7 bases at J, with 18 bases between. The length of the CDR3 is 14 residues. Germline CDR1 KGHDR, CDR2 SFDVKD.

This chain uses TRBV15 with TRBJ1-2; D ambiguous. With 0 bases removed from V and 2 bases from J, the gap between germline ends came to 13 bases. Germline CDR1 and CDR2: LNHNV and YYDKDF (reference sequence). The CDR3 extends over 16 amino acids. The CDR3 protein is CATSRDLARWNYGYTF. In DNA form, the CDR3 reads TGTGCCACCAGCAGAGATCTAGCCCGCTGGAACTATGGCTACACCTTC.

CDR3: CASSDGTSNYNEQFF. CDR3 nucleotides: TGTGCCAGCAGCGATGGGACTAGCAACTACAATGAGCAGTTCTTC. The rearrangement links TRBV28 to TRBJ2-1, with 9 bases matching TRBD2. J lost 3 bases, V lost 6 bases, and 6 bases had no gene match. Germline-derived CDR1 and CDR2 are MDHEN and SYDVKM. The CDR3 loop spans 15 amino acids. Variable domain in full (rest from reference TRBV28 and TRBJ2-1): DVKVTQSSRYLVKRTGEKVFLECVQDMDHENMFWYRQDPGLGLRLIYFSYDVKMKEKGDIPEGYSVSREKKERFSLILESASTNQTSMYLCASSDGTSNYNEQFFGPGTRLTVL.